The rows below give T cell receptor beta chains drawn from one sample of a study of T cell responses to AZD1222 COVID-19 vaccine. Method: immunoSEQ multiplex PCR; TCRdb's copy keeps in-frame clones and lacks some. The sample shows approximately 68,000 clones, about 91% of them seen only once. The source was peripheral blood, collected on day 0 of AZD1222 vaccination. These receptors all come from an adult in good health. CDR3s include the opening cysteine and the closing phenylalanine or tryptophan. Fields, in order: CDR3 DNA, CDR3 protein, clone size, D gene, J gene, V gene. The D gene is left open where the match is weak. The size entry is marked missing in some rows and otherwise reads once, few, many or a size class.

TGCGCCAGCAGCCAGGGGACTAATGAAAAACTGTTTTTT,CASSQGTNEKLFF,NA,NA,TRBJ1-4,TRBV5-1
TGCGCCAGCAGGGGAAGGGGGCATGACCAAGAGACCCAGTACTTC,CASRGRGHDQETQYF,NA,TRBD1,TRBJ2-5,TRBV5-1
TGCAGCGTTGAAGCGGAAGGGGGTTTCTACGAGCAGTACTTC,CSVEAEGGFYEQYF,once,NA,TRBJ2-7,TRBV29-1
TGTGCCAGCAGTACCCAACCCGGGACAGGGGAGAGGGAGCAGTACTTC,CASSTQPGTGEREQYF,NA,TRBD1,TRBJ2-7,TRBV28
TGTGCCAGCAGGGTCCAGGGGTGGCTGGGTCAGCCCCAGCATTTT,CASRVQGWLGQPQHF,NA,NA,TRBJ1-5,TRBV28
TGTGCCAGCAGGGGGGGACAGGGGAATTCCCTCCACTTT,CASRGGQGNSLHF,NA,TRBD1,TRBJ1-6,TRBV3-1/TRBV3-2
TGTGCCAGCAGTCGAACAGCCTACGAGCAGTACTTC,CASSRTAYEQYF,NA,NA,TRBJ2-7,TRBV5-5
TGTGCCAGTAGGCCAGGGTGGACCGGGGAGCTGTTTTTT,CASRPGWTGELFF,NA,NA,TRBJ2-2,TRBV19
TGTGCCAGCAGCGGCCGACCCGGGACTAGGAGACCCAATGAGCAGTTCTTC,CASSGRPGTRRPNEQFF,NA,TRBD2,TRBJ2-1,TRBV9
TGTGCCAGCAGCTTGGCCGGTGGGTGGTCGGGCACTGAAGCTTTCTTT,CASSLAGGWSGTEAFF,NA,NA,TRBJ1-1,TRBV5-8
TGTGCCAGCAGCTTTCTCGGGGGGGCCGTAGCCAAAAACATTCAGTACTTC,CASSFLGGAVAKNIQYF,NA,TRBD2,TRBJ2-4,TRBV7-2
TGTGCCAGTAGTATAGGGCCGAGCTCCTACGAGCAGTACTTC,CASSIGPSSYEQYF,NA,NA,TRBJ2-7,TRBV19
TGTGCCAGTAGTATACGTCAGGGTTACGAGCAGTACTTC,CASSIRQGYEQYF,NA,NA,TRBJ2-7,TRBV19
TGTGCCAGCTCACCATGGGGGAGCTCTGGGGCCAACGTCCTGACTTTC,CASSPWGSSGANVLTF,NA,NA,TRBJ2-6,TRBV18
TGTGCCAGCAGCCTGGGGCGGGAAGGAGAGCAGTTCTTC,CASSLGREGEQFF,NA,NA,TRBJ2-1,TRBV5-6
TGCGCCAGCAGCCAAGACAGGAGGGCTGGTGGTGAGCAGTTCTTC,CASSQDRRAGGEQFF,NA,NA,TRBJ2-1,TRBV4-3
TGTGCCACCAGCAGAGGGGCAGTTTATAGCAATCAGCCCCAGCATTTT,CATSRGAVYSNQPQHF,NA,NA,TRBJ1-5,TRBV15
TGTGCCAGCAGTGACTCGGGACTAGCGGGGCTCAAAAACATTCAGTACTTC,CASSDSGLAGLKNIQYF,NA,TRBD2,TRBJ2-4,TRBV6-4
TGTGCCAGCAGCGTAGGGTGGGACCTCGGGGAAAAACTGTTTTTT,CASSVGWDLGEKLFF,NA,NA,TRBJ1-4,TRBV9
TGTGCCAGCAGTTACTCCGGACAGGGGGGTCAGCCCCAGCATTTT,CASSYSGQGGQPQHF,NA,TRBD1,TRBJ1-5,TRBV6-2/TRBV6-3
TGTGCCAGCAGCTCACTGAAGGACGCAGGTTCCTACAATGAGCAGTTCTTC,CASSSLKDAGSYNEQFF,NA,NA,TRBJ2-1,TRBV5-6
TGTGCCAGCAGCTTGGGGTACACCGGGGAGCTGTTTTTT,CASSLGYTGELFF,once,NA,TRBJ2-2,TRBV5-6
TGTGCCAGTAGCATGGGACAAACCCGCAATGAGCAGTTCTTC,CASSMGQTRNEQFF,once,NA,TRBJ2-1,TRBV19